Below, one T cell receptor (beta chain) is given with its context. Each sample used around 600 ng of genomic DNA from bulk tumor tissue. Each primary tumor yielded several biopsies, collected far apart from one another at surgery. Before undergoing curative surgery, patients had newly diagnosed non-small cell lung cancer that was untreated. The data are from a study of immune heterogeneity within non-small cell lung tumors. The authors amplified TCR beta CDR3 by multiplex PCR with 32 V and 13 J primers. MiXCR was run by TCRdb on the multiplex PCR reads, yielding one entry per CDR3 protein. The sample lists just over 4,500 distinct CDR3 sequences, approximately 22% occurring once. Germline loops: CDR1 DFQATT, CDR2 SNEGSKA (reference sequence). The ends lost 4 bases at V and 5 bases at J; junction bases unmatched: 6. The CDR3 is 13 amino acids.

Sequenced: lung tumor tissue. This TCR came from a man in his fifties or sixties with non-small cell lung cancer. The rearrangement uses TRBV20-1 and TRBJ2-7; TRBD1 agrees at 9 bases. CDR3: CSAKGGQGDEQYF. The CDR3 nucleotides are TGCAGTGCTAAGGGGGGACAGGGAGACGAGCAGTACTTC.